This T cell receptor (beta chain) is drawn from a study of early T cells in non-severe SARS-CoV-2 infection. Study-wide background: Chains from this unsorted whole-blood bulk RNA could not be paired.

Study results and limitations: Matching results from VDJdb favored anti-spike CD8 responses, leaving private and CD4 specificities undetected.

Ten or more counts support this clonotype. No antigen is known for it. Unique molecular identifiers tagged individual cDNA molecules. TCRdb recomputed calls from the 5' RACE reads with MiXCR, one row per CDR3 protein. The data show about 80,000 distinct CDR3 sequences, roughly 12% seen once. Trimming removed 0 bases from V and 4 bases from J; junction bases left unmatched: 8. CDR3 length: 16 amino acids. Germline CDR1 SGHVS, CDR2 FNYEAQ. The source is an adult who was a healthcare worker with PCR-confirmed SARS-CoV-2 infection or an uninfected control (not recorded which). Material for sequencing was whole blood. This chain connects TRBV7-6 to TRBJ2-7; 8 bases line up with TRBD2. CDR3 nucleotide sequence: TGTGCCAGCAGCTTAGCGGCCGGAGGGACTAGTTACGAGCAGTACTTC. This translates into CASSLAAGGTSYEQYF.